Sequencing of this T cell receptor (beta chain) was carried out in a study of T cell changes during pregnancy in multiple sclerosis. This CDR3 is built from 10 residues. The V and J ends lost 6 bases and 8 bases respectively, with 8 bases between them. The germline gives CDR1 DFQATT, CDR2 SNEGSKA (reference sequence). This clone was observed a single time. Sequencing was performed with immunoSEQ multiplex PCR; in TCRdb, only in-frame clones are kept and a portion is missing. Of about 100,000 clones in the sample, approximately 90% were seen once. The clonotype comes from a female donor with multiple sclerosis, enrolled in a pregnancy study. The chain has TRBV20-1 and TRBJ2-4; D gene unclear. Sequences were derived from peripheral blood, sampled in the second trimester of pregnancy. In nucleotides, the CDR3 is TGCAGTGCCTCTATCGACATTCAGTACTTC. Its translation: CSASIDIQYF.